This T cell receptor (beta chain) stems from a study of technical replicates of blood from several donors. Repertoires were generated with immunoSEQ multiplex PCR, while TCRdb's copy carries only in-frame clones and drops some. The sample contains roughly 79,000 clones, 90% to 97% of which appear only once. This clone has only one observation. The CDR3 covers 15 residues. V lost 2 bases to trimming and J lost 5 bases; unmatched junction nucleotides: 0. Germline CDR1 and CDR2: SGHTA and FQGTGA. This clonotype was sampled from a human donor in good health. The sample was T cells isolated from PBMCs. This chain joins TRBV7-3 and TRBJ2-1; TRBD2 matches at 13 bases. In nucleotides, the CDR3 is TGTGCCAGCAGCTTAGGACTAGCGGGGGACAATGAGCAGTTCTTC. It yields the protein CASSLGLAGDNEQFF.